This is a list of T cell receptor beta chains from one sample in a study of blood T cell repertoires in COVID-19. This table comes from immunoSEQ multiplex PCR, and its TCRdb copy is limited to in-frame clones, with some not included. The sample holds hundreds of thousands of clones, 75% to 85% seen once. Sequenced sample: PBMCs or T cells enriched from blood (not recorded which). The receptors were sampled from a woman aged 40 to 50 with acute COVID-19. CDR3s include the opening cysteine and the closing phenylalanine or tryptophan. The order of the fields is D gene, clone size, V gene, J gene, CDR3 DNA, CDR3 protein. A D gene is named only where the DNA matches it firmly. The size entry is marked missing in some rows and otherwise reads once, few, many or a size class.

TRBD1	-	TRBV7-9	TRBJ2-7	TGTGCCAGCAGCCCACTCCGGGACAGGGCGCGCGGCGAGCAGTACTTC	CASSPLRDRARGEQYF
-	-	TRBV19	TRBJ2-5	TGTGCCAGTAGTGGGGCCAGCTGGGAGACCCAGTACTTC	CASSGASWETQYF
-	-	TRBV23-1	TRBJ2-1	TGCGCCAGCAGTCAAAAAAAGTACAGGGAAGCAACCTGTCCTGAGCAGTTCTTC	CASSQKKYREATCPEQFF
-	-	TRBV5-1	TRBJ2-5	TGCGCCAGCAGCCCGTGGACAGCTCAAGAGACCCAGTACTTC	CASSPWTAQETQYF
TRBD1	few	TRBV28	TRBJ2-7	TGTGCCAGCAGTTTATATGGGACAGGGGACTACGAGCAGTACTTC	CASSLYGTGDYEQYF
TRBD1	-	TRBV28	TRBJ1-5	TGTGCCAGCAAGGGACAGAACTTTTTTAGCAATCAGCCCCAGCATTTT	CASKGQNFFSNQPQHF
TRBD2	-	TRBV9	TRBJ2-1	TGTGCCAGCAGCGTTACTAGCGGGGCCTACAATGAGCAGTTCTTC	CASSVTSGAYNEQFF
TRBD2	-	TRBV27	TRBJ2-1	TGTGCCAGCAGTACTCCCCCGACTAGCGGGAGGATTAATGAGCAGTTCTTC	CASSTPPTSGRINEQFF
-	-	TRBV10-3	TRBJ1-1	TGTGCCGCCCGGACAGTTGGAGAAAACACTGAAGCTTTCTTT	CAARTVGENTEAFF
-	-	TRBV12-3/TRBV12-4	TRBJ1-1	TGTGCCAGCAGTTTCATCCAGGGGTCTGCTTTCTTT	CASSFIQGSAFF
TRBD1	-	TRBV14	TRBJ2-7	TGTGCCAGCAGCCCCCTGACAGGGGTTAACTACGAGCAGTACTTC	CASSPLTGVNYEQYF
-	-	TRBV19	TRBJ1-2	TGTGCCAGTAGTAATCCCGGCGGGGGGAAGGACTATGGCTACACCTTC	CASSNPGGGKDYGYTF
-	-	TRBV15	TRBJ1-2	TGTGCCACCAGCAACAGACGGTTTACTTATGGCTACACCTTC	CATSNRRFTYGYTF
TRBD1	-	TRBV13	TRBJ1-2	TGTGCCAGCAGCTGGGACAGGGGGCGAAGCGGCTACACCTTC	CASSWDRGRSGYTF
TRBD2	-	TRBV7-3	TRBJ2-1	TGTGCCAGCAGCTCTCAGACTAGCGGGAGTATGCAGTTCTTC	CASSSQTSGSMQFF
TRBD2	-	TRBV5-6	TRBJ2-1	TGTGCCAGCAGCACACCGGGACTAGTAAATGAGCAGTTCTTC	CASSTPGLVNEQFF
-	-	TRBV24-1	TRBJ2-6	TGTGCCACCAGTGATAGCCATTACTCTGGGGCCAACGTCCTGACTTTC	CATSDSHYSGANVLTF
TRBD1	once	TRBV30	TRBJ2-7	TGTGCCTGGAGCCCGGGACAGGGGAAAATCGAGCAGTACTTC	CAWSPGQGKIEQYF
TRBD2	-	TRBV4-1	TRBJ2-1	TGCGCCAGCAGCCAAGAGACAAGCGGGAGGGCCTACAATGAGCAGTTCTTC	CASSQETSGRAYNEQFF
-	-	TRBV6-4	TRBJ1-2	TGTGCCGGTCAGGACAGAGGAGAGTATGGCTACACCTTC	CAGQDRGEYGYTF
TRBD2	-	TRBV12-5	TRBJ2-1	TGTGCTAGTGGTTTGACATCTATAGCGGGGGGGTACAATGAGCAGTTCTTC	CASGLTSIAGGYNEQFF
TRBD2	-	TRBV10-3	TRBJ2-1	TGTGCCATCAGTGGGGGACTAGCGGGGGGATACAATGAGCAGTTCTTC	CAISGGLAGGYNEQFF
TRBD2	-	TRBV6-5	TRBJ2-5	TGTGCCAGCAGTTACTACCTGACCGGGGGGGAGACCCAGTACTTC	CASSYYLTGGETQYF
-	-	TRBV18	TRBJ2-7	TGTGCCAGCTCACCCAGGCAGTACGAGCAGTACTTC	CASSPRQYEQYF
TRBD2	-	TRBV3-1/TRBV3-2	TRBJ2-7	TGTGCCAGCAGCCAAGATTGGAGACTAGCGGGAGGGCCCGTCTCCCACGAGCAGTACTTC	CASSQDWRLAGGPVSHEQYF
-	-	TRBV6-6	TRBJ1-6	TGTGCCAGCAGTTACTCGGGCAGGGATTCACCCCTCCACTTT	CASSYSGRDSPLHF
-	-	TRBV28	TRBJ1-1	TGTGCCAGCAGTTTATGGGGGGGGAACACTGAAGCTTTCTTT	CASSLWGGNTEAFF